The 12 T cell receptor beta chains listed next were all sequenced from one sample in a study of beta chain features in type 1 diabetes. Every bit of the isolated RNA underwent reverse transcription, so sequencing read expressed TCRB transcripts. Sequencing used immunoSEQ multiplex PCR; TCRdb keeps in-frame clones, though not all of them. The sample has about 450,000 clones, around 10% seen once. Sequenced input: naive CD4+ T cells from blood. The receptors were gathered from a woman aged 18 to 35 in good health.

This clone showed up many times. This chain uses TRBV2 with TRBJ2-1; TRBD1 aligns across 7 bases. The junction had 5 bases not matched to a gene; V was cut back by 6 bases and J by 9 bases. Germline CDR1 is SNHLY and CDR2 is FYNNEI. This CDR3 spans 12 amino acids. The CDR3 spells CASRATGTEQFF. CDR3 bases: TGTGCCAGCAGGGCGACAGGGACTGAGCAGTTCTTC.

The rearrangement links TRBV29-1 to TRBJ2-7; TRBD1 aligns across 9 bases. The CDR3 sequence is 13 residues long. Germline V gene lookup returns CDR1 SQVTM and CDR2 ANQGSEA. With 6 bases clipped from V and 9 bases from J, the junction kept 12 bases outside the gene matches. CDR3 loop: CSVSDRGYDAQYF. CDR3 in DNA: TGCAGCGTGTCAGACAGGGGGTACGACGCGCAGTACTTC.

This chain joins TRBV11-2 and TRBJ1-1, with TRBD1 as a possible D gene (5 bases). Germline lookup yields CDR1 SGHAT and CDR2 FQNNGV. Trimming stripped 3 bases from V and 0 bases from J, with 11 bases between. The CDR3 is made up of 15 amino acids. The CDR3 spells CASSLEGLMNTEAFF. DNA of the CDR3: TGTGCCAGCAGCTTGGAGGGACTAATGAACACTGAAGCTTTCTTT.

The rearrangement joins TRBV7-2 to TRBJ1-2; D may be TRBD1 (6 bases). Germline CDR1 reads SGHTA; CDR2 reads FQGNSA. The V end was cut by 0 bases, the J end by 8 bases, with 16 bases between. The CDR3 loop spans 15 amino acids. CDR3 protein: CASSLAMTGHKGYTF. As DNA, the CDR3 is TGTGCCAGCAGCTTAGCCATGACAGGTCATAAAGGCTACACCTTC. Based on the CDR3 plus reference TRBV7-2 and TRBJ1-2, the full variable domain is GAGVSQSPSNKVTEKGKDVELRCDPISGHTALYWYRQSLGQGLEFLIYFQGNSAPDKSGLPSDRFSAERTGGSVSTLTIQRTQQEDSAVYLCASSLAMTGHKGYTFGSGTRLTVV.

The genes are TRBV5-4 and TRBJ2-4; maybe TRBD1 (5 bases). Deletions cut 2 bases from V and 2 bases from J, with 11 bases between. This CDR3 comprises 15 residues. Germline V gives CDR1 SGHNT, CDR2 YYREEE (reference sequence). The CDR3 is CASSFQGNSKNIQYF. In DNA, the CDR3 is TGTGCCAGCAGCTTTCAGGGTAATTCCAAAAACATTCAGTACTTC.

This clone was found a few times. The chain carries TRBV4-3 and TRBJ2-5; TRBD2 matches 9 bases. The germline V gene has CDR1 LGHNA and CDR2 YSLEER. V lost 0 bases to trimming and J lost 5 bases; unmatched junction nucleotides: 4. This CDR3 contains 15 residues. In DNA form, the CDR3 reads TGCGCCAGCAGCCAAGATCTAACTAGCGGGGAGACCCAGTACTTC. Protein: CASSQDLTSGETQYF.

This clone was observed a handful of times. The rearrangement links TRBV6-5 to TRBJ2-7; maybe TRBD2 (6 bases). The V gene lost 4 bases and the J gene lost 3 bases, with 10 bases spanning the gap. Germline V gene lookup returns CDR1 MNHEY and CDR2 SVGAGI. CDR3 length: 13 amino acids. The CDR3 bases are TGTGCCAGCAGTTTCGCGGGGTACTACGAGCAGTACTTC. Residues: CASSFAGYYEQYF.

This clone has more than one count but fewer than ten. This chain joins TRBV10-3 and TRBJ1-2; 8 bases align to TRBD1. Looked up from germline, CDR1 is ENHRY and CDR2 is SYGVKD. The CDR3 contains 13 residues. V lost 6 bases, J lost 2 bases, and 2 bases stayed unmatched. The CDR3 is CAIRQGENYGYTF. The CDR3 DNA follows: TGTGCCATCAGACAGGGGGAGAACTATGGCTACACCTTC.

This clone was observed a few times. The CDR3, as DNA: TGTGCCAGCAGCCTCGCGGTCCGCACAGATACGCAGTATTTT. This encodes CASSLAVRTDTQYF. The chain has TRBV7-9 and TRBJ2-3; D is uncertain. This CDR3 spans 14 amino acids. Per the germline V gene, CDR1 is SEHNR and CDR2 is FQNEAQ (reference sequence). V was trimmed by 5 bases and J by 1 base, leaving 10 bases between them.

The chain is built from TRBV10-3 and TRBJ2-1; D possibly corresponds to TRBD2 (5 bases). The CDR3 has 12 residues. Trimming stripped 4 bases from V and 7 bases from J, with 8 bases between. Germline V gene data show CDR1 as ENHRY and CDR2 as SYGVKD. CDR3: CAISGTANEQFF. In DNA form, the CDR3 reads TGTGCCATCAGTGGGACTGCTAATGAGCAGTTCTTC.

This chain joins TRBV28 and TRBJ2-3; D remains ambiguous. CDR3 size: 11 residues. Germline V gene lookup returns CDR1 MDHEN and CDR2 SYDVKM. The V end was cut by 9 bases, the J end by 0 bases, with 4 bases between. The CDR3 sequence is CASTSTDTQYF. DNA of the CDR3: TGTGCCAGTACTAGCACAGATACGCAGTATTTT.

For this clone: Different DNA sequences within this sample yield the same CDR3. This chain uses TRBV28 with TRBJ1-2; 7 bases line up with TRBD1. The CDR3 contains 12 residues. The germline gives CDR1 MDHEN, CDR2 SYDVKM. The junction had 3 bases not matched to a gene; V was cut back by 6 bases and J by 5 bases. CDR3 residues: CASRQGLYGYTF. The CDR3 nucleotides are TGTGCCAGCAGACAGGGGTTATATGGCTACACCTTC.